The rows below give T cell receptor beta chains drawn from one sample of a study of PD-1 blockade in classical Hodgkin lymphoma. Generated by immunoSEQ multiplex PCR, the TCRdb table keeps only in-frame clones and is missing some. This sample has fewer than 100,000 clones, with roughly 92% found just once. Specimen: peripheral blood mononuclear cells (PBMCs), collected at baseline. These receptors all come from a human donor with classical Hodgkin lymphoma. CDR3s include the opening cysteine and the closing phenylalanine or tryptophan. The D gene is left open where the match is weak. Clone sizes are given selectively: once, few, many, or a class where the clone is expanded.

clone_size	j_call	cdr3_length	v_call	d_call	cdr3_nt	cdr3_aa
.	TRBJ2-4	15	TRBV2	TRBD1	TGTGCCAGCAGTGACCACAGGGGGACTTGGGACATTCAGTACTTC	CASSDHRGTWDIQYF
.	TRBJ1-5	15	TRBV28	TRBD1	TGTGCCAGCAGTCCGTCCGGGACAGCGAATCAGCCCCAGCATTTT	CASSPSGTANQPQHF
.	TRBJ2-1	15	TRBV7-6	.	TGTGCCAGCAGCTTATCAGGGCTGTCCTACAATGAGCAGTTCTTC	CASSLSGLSYNEQFF
.	TRBJ1-1	14	TRBV6-5	.	TGTGCCAGCAGTTATACAACGTACAACACTGAAGCTTTCTTT	CASSYTTYNTEAFF
.	TRBJ2-3	15	TRBV6-4	TRBD2	TGTGCCAGCAGTGAGAGAGCGGGATACACAGATACGCAGTATTTT	CASSERAGYTDTQYF
.	TRBJ2-1	14	TRBV6-1	TRBD2	TGTGCCAGCAGTTATAGCGGGAGTGGCAATGAGCAGTTCTTC	CASSYSGSGNEQFF
.	TRBJ1-5	13	TRBV27	.	TGTGCCAGCAGTTTATTAGGCAATCAGCCCCAGCATTTT	CASSLLGNQPQHF
.	TRBJ1-1	11	TRBV5-4	.	TGTGCCACCCGGAGAGGGACTGAAGCTTTCTTT	CATRRGTEAFF
.	TRBJ2-1	14	TRBV6-5	TRBD2	TGTGCCAGCAGTAGACTAGCGGGCCCAAATGAGCAGTTCTTC	CASSRLAGPNEQFF
.	TRBJ1-2	12	TRBV30	TRBD1	TGTGCCTGGAGTAGACAGGGATATGGCTACACCTTC	CAWSRQGYGYTF
.	TRBJ1-5	14	TRBV28	TRBD1	TGTGCCAGCAGTTTGGAACAGGGGGTCCAGCCCCAGCATTTT	CASSLEQGVQPQHF
.	TRBJ2-1	15	TRBV6-5	.	TGTGCCAGCAGTTACGAGATAAGCTCCTACAATGAGCAGTTCTTC	CASSYEISSYNEQFF
once	TRBJ2-7	15	TRBV10-2	TRBD2	TGCGCCAGCACCAGACTAGCGGGGAACCTCTACGAGCAGTACTTC	CASTRLAGNLYEQYF
.	TRBJ2-1	13	TRBV19	TRBD2	TGTGCCAGTGGACTAGCGGGACTCAATGAGCAGTTCTTC	CASGLAGLNEQFF
.	TRBJ2-7	14	TRBV2	.	TGTGCCAGCAGTGGCCGAAGGGGATACTACGAGCAGTACTTC	CASSGRRGYYEQYF
.	TRBJ2-1	21	TRBV9	.	TGTGCCAGCAGCGGGGAAGGGCGGCTAGCCCCTCCCTTATTCTCCTACAATGAGCAGTTCTTC	CASSGEGRLAPPLFSYNEQFF